The rows below give T cell receptor beta chains drawn from one sample of a study of spatial heterogeneity in lung cancer. TCRdb fed the 5' RACE reads into MiXCR, producing one record per CDR3 protein. The sample lists about 42,000 distinct CDR3 sequences, approximately 7% occurring once. The sequences come from PBMCs, collected at surgery. Receptor source: a female donor with early-stage non-small cell lung cancer. Each CDR3 is given with its conserved first and last residue. Fields, in order: D gene, clone size, J gene, V gene, CDR3 DNA, CDR3 protein. D genes are given only for firm matches. Only part of the rows carry a size: once, few, many, or a class if the clone is expanded.

>.|.|TRBJ2-2|TRBV7-7
TGTGCCAGCAGCTTAGTAGGGCCGATGAACACCGGGGAGCTGTTTTTT
CASSLVGPMNTGELFF
>TRBD2|many|TRBJ2-3|TRBV4-1
TGCGCCAGCAGCCAACCCGGGACTAGCGGGGTAAATACGCAGTATTTT
CASSQPGTSGVNTQYF
>TRBD2|few|TRBJ2-7|TRBV20-1
TGCAGTGCTAGTAATCCAGCGGGGATCTACGAGCAGTACTTC
CSASNPAGIYEQYF
>.|many|TRBJ1-1|TRBV7-9
TGTGCCAGCAGCTTAGCATCCAGGTTTGACACTGAAGCTTTCTTT
CASSLASRFDTEAFF
>.|.|TRBJ2-1|TRBV5-1
TGCGCCAGCAGCCCTGGGACACCCAATGAGCAGTTCTTC
CASSPGTPNEQFF
>.|.|TRBJ1-2|TRBV29-1
TGCAGCGTTGCTGTAATCGGCAACTATGGCTACACCTTC
CSVAVIGNYGYTF
>.|few|TRBJ2-3|TRBV7-3
TGTGCCAGCAGCAAAGGGGGAGACACAGATACGCAGTATTTT
CASSKGGDTDTQYF
>.|many|TRBJ1-1|TRBV3-1
TGTGCCAGCAGCCAAGATGCAGGGTATAGGATGAACACTGAAGCTTTCTTT
CASSQDAGYRMNTEAFF
>TRBD2|.|TRBJ2-5|TRBV2
TGTGCCAGCAGTAGGACTAGACTTGGAGAGACCCAGTACTTC
CASSRTRLGETQYF
>TRBD2|few|TRBJ2-5|TRBV12-3/TRBV12-4
TGTGCCAGCAGTTCACCCCAAACTAGCGGGGAAGAGACCCAGTACTTC
CASSSPQTSGEETQYF
>.|many|TRBJ2-3|TRBV29-1
TGCAGCGGACGGGGCGACACCGAAACGCAGTATTTT
CSGRGDTETQYF
>.|many|TRBJ1-6|TRBV7-8
TGTGCCAGCAGCCAACGACGGACGTCTGAGTCACCCCTCCACTTT
CASSQRRTSESPLHF
>TRBD2|many|TRBJ2-3|TRBV3-1
TGTGCCAGCAGCCCTCAACCGGGACTAATAACAGATACGCAGTATTTT
CASSPQPGLITDTQYF
>.|many|TRBJ2-3|TRBV18
TGTGCCAGCTCCGGAAGCACAGATACGCAGTATTTT
CASSGSTDTQYF
>.|many|TRBJ2-5|TRBV5-1
TGCGCCAGCACCAATCACAGGGTCCTGGGAGAGACCCAGTACTTC
CASTNHRVLGETQYF
>TRBD1|.|TRBJ1-6|TRBV3-1
TGTGCCAGCAGCCAAGACAGGGGGCTTTCACCCCTCCACTTT
CASSQDRGLSPLHF
>.|many|TRBJ1-2|TRBV4-3
TGCGCCAGCTCAGGACGAGCAAACAGGGTACACTATGGCTACACCTTC
CASSGRANRVHYGYTF
>.|few|TRBJ2-6|TRBV24-1
TGTGCCACCAGTGATCCCCGGGAACCCCTATCTGGGGCCAACGTCCTGACTTTC
CATSDPREPLSGANVLTF
>TRBD1|many|TRBJ1-1|TRBV6-1
TGTGCCAGCACGTGGACAGGTATTATGAACACTGAAGCTTTCTTT
CASTWTGIMNTEAFF
>.|many|TRBJ2-1|TRBV7-3
TGTGCCAGCAGCCCGGGTCCCCGGAGGAACAATGAGCAGTTCTTC
CASSPGPRRNNEQFF
>.|few|TRBJ2-2|TRBV20-1
TGCAGTGCTAGTAAGAGCGATGGAGACACCGGGGAGCTGTTTTTT
CSASKSDGDTGELFF
>TRBD2|many|TRBJ2-7|TRBV5-1
TGCGCCAGCAGCCTGGGCGAGCGGGGAAACGAGCAGTACTTC
CASSLGERGNEQYF
>.|few|TRBJ1-1|TRBV6-2/TRBV6-3
TGTGCCAGCAAGGACGGAAACACTGAAGCTTTCTTT
CASKDGNTEAFF
>.|.|TRBJ2-3|TRBV13
TGTGCCAGCACCCCAAGGTGGGGAAGCACAGATACGCAGTATTTT
CASTPRWGSTDTQYF
>TRBD1|many|TRBJ2-3|TRBV12-3/TRBV12-4
TGTGCCAGCAGCTGGACAGGGGGCGGCACAGATACGCAGTATTTT
CASSWTGGGTDTQYF
>.|many|TRBJ2-3|TRBV6-2/TRBV6-3
TGTGCCAGCAGTTACGAGCGGGTGCGCACAGATACGCAGTATTTT
CASSYERVRTDTQYF
>.|few|TRBJ1-4|TRBV6-6
TGTGCCAGCAGTTTTCGGCAGATCGCAACTAATGAAAAACTGTTTTTT
CASSFRQIATNEKLFF
>.|.|TRBJ2-3|TRBV7-9
TGTGCCAGCAGCAAGACCCGAGATACGCAGTATTTT
CASSKTRDTQYF
>.|many|TRBJ2-7|TRBV28
TGTGCCAGCAGTAAACCCATCCAGGGCTACGAGCAGTACTTC
CASSKPIQGYEQYF
>TRBD1|many|TRBJ2-7|TRBV3-1
TGTGCCAGCAGCCGTAGACAGGGAGCCGTCGACGAGCAGTACTTC
CASSRRQGAVDEQYF
>.|few|TRBJ2-5|TRBV7-2
TGTGCCAGCAGCCCTACCTGGGAGACCCAGTACTTC
CASSPTWETQYF
>TRBD1|many|TRBJ1-5|TRBV24-1
TGTGCCACCAGTGGTTTGGACAGGGGCAATCAGCCCCAGCATTTT
CATSGLDRGNQPQHF
>.|.|TRBJ2-2|TRBV10-1
TGCGCCAGCAGTGCCCTCCCGGCGGGGAGCCAACCCACCGGGGAGCTGTTTTTT
CASSALPAGSQPTGELFF
>TRBD2|.|TRBJ2-3|TRBV2
TGTGCCAGCAGTCAAGTGACTAGCGGGGGCACAGATACGCAGTATTTT
CASSQVTSGGTDTQYF
>TRBD1|few|TRBJ1-3|TRBV2
TGTGCCAGCATTGACAGGGGCGGGAACACCATATATTTT
CASIDRGGNTIYF
>.|few|TRBJ2-3|TRBV20-1
TGCAGCCTACCCGCCGGGGGTTATACGCAGTATTTT
CSLPAGGYTQYF
>TRBD2|once|TRBJ2-1|TRBV20-1
TGCAGTGCTCCCCCCTCTAGCGGCTCCGGGAATGAGCAGTTCTTC
CSAPPSSGSGNEQFF
>.|few|TRBJ2-3|TRBV5-1
TGCGCCAGCAGGGGAGGGGGAGACACAGATACGCAGTATTTT
CASRGGGDTDTQYF
>.|.|TRBJ2-3|TRBV12-3/TRBV12-4
TGTGCCAGCAGTTTAGCGGGACTGCAAGCCGATACGCAGTATTTT
CASSLAGLQADTQYF
>.|.|TRBJ1-2|TRBV12-3/TRBV12-4
TGTGCCAGCACCCCAGGGTTGCAGTATGGCTACACCTTC
CASTPGLQYGYTF
>.|many|TRBJ1-2|TRBV27
TGTGCCAGCAGTCCCAGGACAGTAGCTAACTATGGCTACACCTTC
CASSPRTVANYGYTF
>.|.|TRBJ2-1|TRBV10-2
TGCGCCAGCAGTGTGCGGCAGGAGGGATACAATGAGCAGTTCTTC
CASSVRQEGYNEQFF
>.|many|TRBJ2-7|TRBV20-1
TGCAGTGCTTCAAAAGGGCCCCCGATCGAGCAGTACTTC
CSASKGPPIEQYF
>.|many|TRBJ2-2|TRBV7-3
TGTGCCAGCAGCTTTGGGGAGAACACCGGGGAGCTGTTTTTT
CASSFGENTGELFF
>TRBD2|.|TRBJ2-3|TRBV20-1
TGCAGTGCTAGAAACTCCGACGGGGGGACAGATACGCAGTATTTT
CSARNSDGGTDTQYF
>.|.|TRBJ2-3|TRBV13
TGTGCCAGCAGCTCTAAGGGTCGAGCGGTAATCACAGATACGCAGTATTTT
CASSSKGRAVITDTQYF
>.|.|TRBJ1-5|TRBV6-2/TRBV6-3
TGTGCCAGCAGCCAACCAGGACAGCCGAATCAGCCCCAGCATTTT
CASSQPGQPNQPQHF
>TRBD1|.|TRBJ1-1|TRBV25-1
TGTGCCAGCAGCTCGGACAGGGTATACACTGAAGCTTTCTTT
CASSSDRVYTEAFF
>.|many|TRBJ1-2|TRBV5-1
TGCGCCAGCGCGGTAGGGGTTGGCGGCTACACCTTC
CASAVGVGGYTF